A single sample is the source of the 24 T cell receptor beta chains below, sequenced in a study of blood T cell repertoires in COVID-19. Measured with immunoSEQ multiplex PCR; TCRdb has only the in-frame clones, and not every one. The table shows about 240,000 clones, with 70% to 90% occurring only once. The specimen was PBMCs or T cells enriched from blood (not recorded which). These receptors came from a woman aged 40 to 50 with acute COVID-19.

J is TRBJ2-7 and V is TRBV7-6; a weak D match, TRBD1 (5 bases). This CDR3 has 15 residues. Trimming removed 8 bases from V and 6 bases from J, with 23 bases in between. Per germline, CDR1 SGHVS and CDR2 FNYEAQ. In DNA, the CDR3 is TGTGCCAGCGGATCCTCCAGGGAAGTTAGTGGCGAGCAGTACTTC. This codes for CASGSSREVSGEQYF.

The chain's CDR3 is CASSLTGGQETQYF. In nucleotides, the CDR3 is TGTGCCAGCAGCCTGACAGGGGGGCAAGAGACCCAGTACTTC. The chain carries TRBV5-8 and TRBJ2-5; the match to TRBD1 covers 9 bases. J lost 2 bases, V lost 4 bases, and 3 bases had no gene match. CDR3 size: 14 residues. Germline V gene sequence: CDR1 SGHTS, CDR2 YDEGEE.

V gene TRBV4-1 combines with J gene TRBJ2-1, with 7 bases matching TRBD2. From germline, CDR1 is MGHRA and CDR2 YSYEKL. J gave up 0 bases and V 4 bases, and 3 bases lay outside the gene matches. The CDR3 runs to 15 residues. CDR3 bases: TGCGCCAGCAGCCCGGGGGGAAGCTCCTACAATGAGCAGTTCTTC. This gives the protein CASSPGGSSYNEQFF.

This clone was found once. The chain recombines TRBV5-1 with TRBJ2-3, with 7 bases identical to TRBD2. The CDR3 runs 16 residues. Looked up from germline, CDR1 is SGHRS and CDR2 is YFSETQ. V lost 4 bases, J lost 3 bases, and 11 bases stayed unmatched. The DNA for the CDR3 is TGCGCCAGCAGCCCGCCGAGGGAGGGCCTGACAGATACGCAGTATTTT. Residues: CASSPPREGLTDTQYF. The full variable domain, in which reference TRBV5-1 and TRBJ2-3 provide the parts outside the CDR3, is KAGVTQTPRYLIKTRGQQVTLSCSPISGHRSVSWYQQTPGQGLQFLFEYFSETQRNKGNFPGRFSGRQFSNSRSEMNVSTLELGDSALYLCASSPPREGLTDTQYFGPGTRLTVL.

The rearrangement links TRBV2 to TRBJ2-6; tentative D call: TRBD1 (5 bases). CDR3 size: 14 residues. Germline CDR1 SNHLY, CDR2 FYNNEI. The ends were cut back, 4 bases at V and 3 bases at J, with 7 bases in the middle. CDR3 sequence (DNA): TGTGCCAGCAGTGGCAGGGTTGGGGCCAACGTCCTGACTTTC. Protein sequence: CASSGRVGANVLTF.

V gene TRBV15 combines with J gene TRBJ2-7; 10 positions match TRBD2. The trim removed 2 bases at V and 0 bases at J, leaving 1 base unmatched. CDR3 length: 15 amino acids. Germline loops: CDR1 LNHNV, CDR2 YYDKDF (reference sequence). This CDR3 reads CATSRLAGDSYEQYF. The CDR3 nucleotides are TGTGCCACCAGCAGACTAGCGGGGGACTCCTACGAGCAGTACTTC.

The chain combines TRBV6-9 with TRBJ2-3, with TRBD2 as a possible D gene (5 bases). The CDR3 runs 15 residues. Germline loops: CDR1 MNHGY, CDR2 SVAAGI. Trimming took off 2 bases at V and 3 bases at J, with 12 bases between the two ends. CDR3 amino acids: CASSYGARGTDTQYF. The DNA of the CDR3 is TGTGCCAGCAGTTATGGCGCCCGGGGAACAGATACGCAGTATTTT.

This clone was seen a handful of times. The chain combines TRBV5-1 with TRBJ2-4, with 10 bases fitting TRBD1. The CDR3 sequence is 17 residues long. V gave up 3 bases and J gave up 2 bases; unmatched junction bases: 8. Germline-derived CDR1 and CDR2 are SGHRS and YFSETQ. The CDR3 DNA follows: TGCGCCAGCAGCTGGGGGACAGGGGTCGGGACCAAAAACATTCAGTACTTC. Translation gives CASSWGTGVGTKNIQYF.

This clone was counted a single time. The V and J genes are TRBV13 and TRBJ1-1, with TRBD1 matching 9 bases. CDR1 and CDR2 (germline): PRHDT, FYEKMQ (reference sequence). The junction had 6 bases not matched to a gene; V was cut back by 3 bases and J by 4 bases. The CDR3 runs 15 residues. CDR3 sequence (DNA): TGTGCCAGCAGCTTGAGGGACAGGGCGTTCACTGAAGCTTTCTTT. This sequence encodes CASSLRDRAFTEAFF.

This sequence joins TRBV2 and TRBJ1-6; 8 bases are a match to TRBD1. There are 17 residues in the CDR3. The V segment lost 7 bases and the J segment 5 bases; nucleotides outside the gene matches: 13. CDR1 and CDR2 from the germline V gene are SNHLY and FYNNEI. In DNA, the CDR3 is TGTGCCAGCAAGGGACAGGTCTCAGGGCGAAATAATTCACCCCTCCACTTT. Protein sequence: CASKGQVSGRNNSPLHF. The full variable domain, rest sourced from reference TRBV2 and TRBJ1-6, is EPEVTQTPSHQVTQMGQEVILRCVPISNHLYFYWYRQILGQKVEFLVSFYNNEISEKSEIFDDQFSVERPDGSNFTLKIRSTKLEDSAMYFCASKGQVSGRNNSPLHFGNGTRLTVT.

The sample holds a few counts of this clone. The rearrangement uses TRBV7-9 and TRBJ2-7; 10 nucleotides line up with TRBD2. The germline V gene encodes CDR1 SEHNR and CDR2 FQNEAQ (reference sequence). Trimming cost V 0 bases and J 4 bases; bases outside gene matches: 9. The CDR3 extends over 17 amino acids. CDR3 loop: CASSLALAGVLTYEQYF. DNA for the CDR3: TGTGCCAGCAGCTTAGCTCTAGCGGGAGTCCTTACGTACGAGCAGTACTTC.

This CDR3 is CASSDREGDRPQHF. The DNA for the CDR3 is TGTGCCAGCAGTGATCGAGAGGGGGATCGGCCCCAGCATTTT. V is TRBV6-1 and J is TRBJ1-5, with D tentatively TRBD1 (6 bases). Trimming took off 3 bases at V and 9 bases at J, with 15 bases between the two ends. Germline V lookup: CDR1 MNHNS, CDR2 SASEGT. CDR3 size: 14 residues.

The CDR3: CASSLDTERGEAFF. The CDR3 nucleotides read TGTGCCAGCAGCTTAGATACGGAAAGGGGTGAAGCTTTCTTT. The chain links TRBV11-3 to TRBJ1-1, with a possible D match to TRBD1 (5 bases). The germline V and J ends were trimmed by 0 bases and 7 bases, with 12 bases remaining between them. Germline CDR1 is SGHNT and CDR2 is YENEEA. This CDR3 has 14 residues.

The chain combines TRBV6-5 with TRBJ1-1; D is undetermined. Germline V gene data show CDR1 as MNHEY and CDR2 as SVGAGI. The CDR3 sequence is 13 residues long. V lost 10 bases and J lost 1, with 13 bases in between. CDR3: CATCADSNTEAFF. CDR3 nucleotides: TGTGCCACTTGCGCGGATTCGAACACTGAAGCTTTCTTT.

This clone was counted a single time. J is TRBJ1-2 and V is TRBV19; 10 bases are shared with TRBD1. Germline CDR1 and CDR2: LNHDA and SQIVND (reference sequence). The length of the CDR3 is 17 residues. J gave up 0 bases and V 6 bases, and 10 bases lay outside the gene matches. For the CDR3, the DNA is TGTGCCAGTAGGGGCTCCGGACAGGGGGAAGCTAACTATGGCTACACCTTC. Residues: CASRGSGQGEANYGYTF.

The CDR3 DNA sequence: TGTGCCAGCATTCCCTCTCAAACTGTTAATACGCAGTATTTT. Residues: CASIPSQTVNTQYF. V is TRBV2 and J is TRBJ2-3, with unresolved D. There are 14 residues in the CDR3. V was shortened by 7 bases and J by 7 bases, with 18 bases between the two germline ends. Germline values: CDR1 SNHLY, CDR2 FYNNEI.

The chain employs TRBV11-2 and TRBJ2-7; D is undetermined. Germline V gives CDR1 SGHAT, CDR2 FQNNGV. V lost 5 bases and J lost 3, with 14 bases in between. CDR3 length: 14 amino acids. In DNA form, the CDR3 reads TGTGCCAGCAGCGCCAATTCGGGTGGCTACGAGCAGTACTTC. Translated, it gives CASSANSGGYEQYF.

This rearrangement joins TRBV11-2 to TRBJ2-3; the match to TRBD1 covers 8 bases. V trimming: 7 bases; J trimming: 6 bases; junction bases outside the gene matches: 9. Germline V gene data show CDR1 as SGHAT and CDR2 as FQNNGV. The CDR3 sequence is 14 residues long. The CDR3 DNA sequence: TGTGCCAGCACCCCCGACAGGGGATCGGATACGCAGTATTTT. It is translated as CASTPDRGSDTQYF. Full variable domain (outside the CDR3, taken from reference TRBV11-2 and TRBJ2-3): EAGVAQSPRYKIIEKRQSVAFWCNPISGHATLYWYQQILGQGPKLLIQFQNNGVVDDSQLPKDRFSAERLKGVDSTLKIQPAKLEDSAVYLCASTPDRGSDTQYFGPGTRLTVL.

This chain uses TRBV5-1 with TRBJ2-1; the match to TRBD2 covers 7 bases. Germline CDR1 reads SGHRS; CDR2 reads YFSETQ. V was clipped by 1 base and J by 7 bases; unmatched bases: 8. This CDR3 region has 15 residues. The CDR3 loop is CASSLFGTTGNEQFF. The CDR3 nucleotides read TGCGCCAGCAGCTTGTTCGGGACTACCGGAAATGAGCAGTTCTTC.

The CDR3 sequence: CASSLFGDRGKPGFEKLFF. The CDR3 nucleotides are TGTGCCAGCAGCTTATTCGGGGACAGGGGGAAACCGGGTTTTGAAAAACTGTTTTTT. V usage is TRBV7-4 and J usage is TRBJ1-4, with 11 bases lining up with TRBD1. Germline V lookup: CDR1 SGHVT, CDR2 SQSDAQ. This CDR3 comprises 19 residues. With V trimmed by 2 bases and J by 7 bases, 15 bases remained unmatched.

The DNA of the CDR3 is TGTGCCAGTAGTCCCCCGACTGTGGGCACTGAAGCTTTCTTT. The encoded protein is CASSPPTVGTEAFF. V and J are TRBV19 and TRBJ1-1; D unresolved. V lost 5 bases, J lost 4 bases, and 14 bases lay in between. The CDR3 contains 14 residues. Per germline, CDR1 LNHDA and CDR2 SQIVND (reference sequence).

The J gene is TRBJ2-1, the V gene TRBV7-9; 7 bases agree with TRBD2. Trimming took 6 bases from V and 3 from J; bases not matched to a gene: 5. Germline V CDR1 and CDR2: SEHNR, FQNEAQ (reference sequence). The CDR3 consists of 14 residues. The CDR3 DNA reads TGTGCCAGCAGATCTAGCGGAATCTACAATGAGCAGTTCTTC. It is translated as CASRSSGIYNEQFF. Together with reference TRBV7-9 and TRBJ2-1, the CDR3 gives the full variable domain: DTGVSQNPRHKITKRGQNVTFRCDPISEHNRLYWYRQTLGQGPEFLTYFQNEAQLEKSRLLSDRFSAERPKGSFSTLEIQRTEQGDSAMYLCASRSSGIYNEQFFGPGTRLTVL.

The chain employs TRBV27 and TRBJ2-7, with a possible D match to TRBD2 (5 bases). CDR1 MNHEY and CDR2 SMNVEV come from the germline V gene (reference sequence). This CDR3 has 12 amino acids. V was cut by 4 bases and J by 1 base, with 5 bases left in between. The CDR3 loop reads CASSSGSYEQYF. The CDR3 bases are TGTGCCAGCAGTTCGGGGTCCTACGAGCAGTACTTC.

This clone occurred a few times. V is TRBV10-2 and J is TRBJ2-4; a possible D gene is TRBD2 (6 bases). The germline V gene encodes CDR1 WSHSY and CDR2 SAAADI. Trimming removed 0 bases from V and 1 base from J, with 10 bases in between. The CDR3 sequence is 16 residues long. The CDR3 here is CASSESGTQAKNIQYF. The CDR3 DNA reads TGCGCCAGCAGTGAGTCGGGGACTCAGGCCAAAAACATTCAGTACTTC.